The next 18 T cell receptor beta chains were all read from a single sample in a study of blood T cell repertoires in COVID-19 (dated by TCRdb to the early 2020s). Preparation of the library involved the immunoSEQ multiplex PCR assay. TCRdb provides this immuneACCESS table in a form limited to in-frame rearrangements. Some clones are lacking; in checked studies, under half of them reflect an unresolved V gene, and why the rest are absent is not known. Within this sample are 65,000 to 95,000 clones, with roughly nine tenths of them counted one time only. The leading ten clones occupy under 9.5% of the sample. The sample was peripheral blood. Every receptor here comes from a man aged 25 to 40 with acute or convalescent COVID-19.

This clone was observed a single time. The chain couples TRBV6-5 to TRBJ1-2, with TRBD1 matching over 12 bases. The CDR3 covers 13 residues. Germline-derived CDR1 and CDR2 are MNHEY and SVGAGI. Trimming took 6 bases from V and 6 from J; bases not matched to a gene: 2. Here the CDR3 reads CASRGQGADGYTF. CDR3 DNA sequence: TGTGCCAGCAGGGGACAGGGGGCAGATGGCTACACCTTC.

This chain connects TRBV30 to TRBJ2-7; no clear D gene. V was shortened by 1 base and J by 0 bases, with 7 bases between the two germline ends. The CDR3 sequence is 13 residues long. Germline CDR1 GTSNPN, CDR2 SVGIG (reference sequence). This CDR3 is CAWSERSSYEQYF. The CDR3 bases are TGTGCCTGGAGTGAGCGTAGCTCCTACGAGCAGTACTTC.

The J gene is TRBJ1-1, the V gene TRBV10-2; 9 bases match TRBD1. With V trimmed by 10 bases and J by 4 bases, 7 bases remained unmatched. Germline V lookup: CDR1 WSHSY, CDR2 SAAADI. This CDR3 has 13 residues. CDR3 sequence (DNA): TGCGCCACCCTACAGGGGGCCTCCACTGAAGCTTTCTTT. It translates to CATLQGASTEAFF.

CDR3 sequence: CASSYLGSGRGETQYF. In DNA, the CDR3 is TGTGCCAGCAGTTATCTCGGATCTGGGAGGGGAGAGACCCAGTACTTC. The gene calls are TRBV6-5 and TRBJ2-5; the match to TRBD2 covers 7 bases. CDR1 is MNHEY and CDR2 is SVGAGI in the germline V gene. The CDR3 is made up of 16 amino acids. V dropped 3 bases and J dropped 4; count of bases not matched to a gene: 11.

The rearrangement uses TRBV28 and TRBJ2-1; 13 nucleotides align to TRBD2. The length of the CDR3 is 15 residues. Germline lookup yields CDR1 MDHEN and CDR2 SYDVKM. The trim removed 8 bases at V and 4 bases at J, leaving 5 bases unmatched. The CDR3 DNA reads TGTGCCAGCGCGGGGACTAGCGGGAATTACAATGAGCAGTTCTTC. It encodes CASAGTSGNYNEQFF.

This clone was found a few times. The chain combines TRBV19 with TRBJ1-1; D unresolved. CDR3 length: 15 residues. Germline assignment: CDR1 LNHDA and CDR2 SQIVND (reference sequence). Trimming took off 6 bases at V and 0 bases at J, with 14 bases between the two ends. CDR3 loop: CASRYSFYMNTEAFF. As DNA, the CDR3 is TGTGCCAGTAGGTACAGCTTTTACATGAACACTGAAGCTTTCTTT.

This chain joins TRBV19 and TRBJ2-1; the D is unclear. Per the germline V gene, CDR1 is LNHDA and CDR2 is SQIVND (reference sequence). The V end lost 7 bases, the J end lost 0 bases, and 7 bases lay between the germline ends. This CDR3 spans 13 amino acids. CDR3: CASNPSSYNEQFF. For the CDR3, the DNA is TGTGCCAGTAACCCGAGCTCCTACAATGAGCAGTTCTTC.

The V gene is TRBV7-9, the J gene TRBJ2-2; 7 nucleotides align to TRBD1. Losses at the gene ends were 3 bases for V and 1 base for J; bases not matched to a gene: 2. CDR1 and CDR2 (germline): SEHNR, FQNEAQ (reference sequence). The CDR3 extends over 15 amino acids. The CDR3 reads CASSFSGGNTGELFF. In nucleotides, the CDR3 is TGTGCCAGCAGCTTCTCAGGGGGGAACACCGGGGAGCTGTTTTTT.

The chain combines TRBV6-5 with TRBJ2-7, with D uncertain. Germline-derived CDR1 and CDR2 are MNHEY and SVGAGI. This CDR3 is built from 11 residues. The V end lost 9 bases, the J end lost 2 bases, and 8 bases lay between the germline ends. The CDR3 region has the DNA TGTGCCAGTCCAATTCCCTACGAGCAGTACTTC. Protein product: CASPIPYEQYF.

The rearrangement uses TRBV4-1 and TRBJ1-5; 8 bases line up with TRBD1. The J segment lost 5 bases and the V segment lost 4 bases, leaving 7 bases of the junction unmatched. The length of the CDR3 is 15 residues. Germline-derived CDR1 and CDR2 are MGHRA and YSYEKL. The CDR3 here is CASSRADRGHQPQHF. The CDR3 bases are TGCGCCAGCAGCCGGGCCGACAGGGGCCATCAGCCCCAGCATTTT.

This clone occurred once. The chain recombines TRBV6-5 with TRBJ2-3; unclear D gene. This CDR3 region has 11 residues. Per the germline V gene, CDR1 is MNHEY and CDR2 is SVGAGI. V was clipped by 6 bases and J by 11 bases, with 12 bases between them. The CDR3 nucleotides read TGTGCCAGCAGATTAAAGAGTGAGCAGTATTTT. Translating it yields CASRLKSEQYF.

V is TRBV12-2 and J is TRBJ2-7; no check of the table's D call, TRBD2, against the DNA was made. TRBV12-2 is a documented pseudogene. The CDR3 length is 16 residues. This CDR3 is CASRLVCGLGSYEQYF. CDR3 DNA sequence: TGTGCAAGTCGCTTAGTATGCGGCCTTGGGTCCTACGAGCAGTACTTC.

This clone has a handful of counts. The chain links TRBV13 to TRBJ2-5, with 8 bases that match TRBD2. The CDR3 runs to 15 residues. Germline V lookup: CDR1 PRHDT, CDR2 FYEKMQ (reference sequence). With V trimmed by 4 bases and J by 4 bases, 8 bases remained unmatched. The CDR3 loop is CASSSPGLVGETQYF. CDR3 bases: TGTGCCAGCAGCTCTCCGGGACTAGTCGGAGAGACCCAGTACTTC.

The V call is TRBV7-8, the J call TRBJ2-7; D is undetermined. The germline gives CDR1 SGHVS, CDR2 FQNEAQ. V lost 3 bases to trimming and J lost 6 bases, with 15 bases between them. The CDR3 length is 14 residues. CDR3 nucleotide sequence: TGTGCCAGCAGCTTGGCCCCCAATATGATCGAGCAGTACTTC. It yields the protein CASSLAPNMIEQYF.

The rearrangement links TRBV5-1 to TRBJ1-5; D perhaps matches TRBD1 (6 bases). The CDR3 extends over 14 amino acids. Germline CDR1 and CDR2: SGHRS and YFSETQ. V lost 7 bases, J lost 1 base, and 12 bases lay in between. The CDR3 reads CASGPGDSNQPQHF. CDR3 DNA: TGCGCCAGCGGCCCAGGGGACAGCAATCAGCCCCAGCATTTT. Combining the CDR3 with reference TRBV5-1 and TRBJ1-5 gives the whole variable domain KAGVTQTPRYLIKTRGQQVTLSCSPISGHRSVSWYQQTPGQGLQFLFEYFSETQRNKGNFPGRFSGRQFSNSRSEMNVSTLELGDSALYLCASGPGDSNQPQHFGDGTRLSIL.

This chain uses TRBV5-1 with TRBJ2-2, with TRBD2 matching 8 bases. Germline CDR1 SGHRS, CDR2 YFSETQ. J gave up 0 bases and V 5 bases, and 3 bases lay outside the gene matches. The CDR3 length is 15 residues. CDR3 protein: CASSRGRTNTGELFF. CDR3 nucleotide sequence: TGCGCCAGCAGTCGCGGGAGGACGAACACCGGGGAGCTGTTTTTT.

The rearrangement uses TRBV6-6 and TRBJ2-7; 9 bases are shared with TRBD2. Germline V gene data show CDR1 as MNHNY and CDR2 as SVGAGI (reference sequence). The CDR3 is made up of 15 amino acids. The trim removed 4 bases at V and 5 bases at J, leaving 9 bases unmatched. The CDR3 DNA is TGTGCCAGCAGTTTCGGACTAGCGAACCTCGACGAGCAGTACTTC. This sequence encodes CASSFGLANLDEQYF.

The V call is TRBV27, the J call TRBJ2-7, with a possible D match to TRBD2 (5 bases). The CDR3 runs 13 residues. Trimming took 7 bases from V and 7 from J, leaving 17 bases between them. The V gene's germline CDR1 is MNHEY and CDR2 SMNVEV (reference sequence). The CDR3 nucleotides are TGTGCCAGCACCCACTTAGGGAGTGAGGAGCAGTACTTC. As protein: CASTHLGSEEQYF.